This entry features one TCR beta chain sequence. It was during active infection that Seattle patients were enrolled and then longitudinally followed. The data stem from a study of blood T cell repertoires in COVID-19. Study-wide context: Donors in the United States, Italy and Spain gave samples during acute or convalescent COVID-19.

CDR1 and CDR2 (germline): MNHEY, SVGAGI. V lost 10 bases, J lost 0 bases, and 16 bases lay in between. This CDR3 contains 15 residues. How the authors handled the data: Amplification of reference gene primers was used by the study to estimate nucleated cell counts. Sequencing used immunoSEQ multiplex PCR; TCRdb keeps in-frame clones, though not all of them. That table is the source of V, J and clone size, and D and trimming were worked out from the DNA. The table records about 210,000 clones, roughly four fifths of them present only once. This clonotype was obtained from a woman of 80 years or more with COVID-19, enrolled during active disease. Sequenced: peripheral blood. The chain couples TRBV6-5 to TRBJ1-5; D is ambiguous. This CDR3 is CATRLGLNSNQPQHF. The CDR3 nucleotides are TGTGCCACGAGACTGGGTCTAAATAGCAATCAGCCCCAGCATTTT.